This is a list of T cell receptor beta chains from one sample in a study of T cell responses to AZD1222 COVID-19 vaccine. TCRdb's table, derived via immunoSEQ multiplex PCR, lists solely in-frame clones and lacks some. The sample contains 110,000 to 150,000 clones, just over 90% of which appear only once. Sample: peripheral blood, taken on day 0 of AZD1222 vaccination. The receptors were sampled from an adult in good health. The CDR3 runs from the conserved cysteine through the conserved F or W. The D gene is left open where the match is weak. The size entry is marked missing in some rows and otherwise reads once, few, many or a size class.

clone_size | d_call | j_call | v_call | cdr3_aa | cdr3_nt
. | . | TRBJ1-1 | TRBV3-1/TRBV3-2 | CASSQLGVPETEAFF | TGTGCCAGCAGCCAACTGGGCGTCCCGGAGACTGAAGCTTTCTTT
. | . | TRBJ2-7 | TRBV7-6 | CASSLADLARGPYEQYF | TGTGCCAGCAGCTTAGCAGACTTAGCCAGGGGTCCCTACGAGCAGTACTTC
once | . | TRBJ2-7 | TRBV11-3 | CASSPLGSSYEQYF | TGTGCCAGCAGCCCCCTCGGGAGCTCCTACGAGCAGTACTTC
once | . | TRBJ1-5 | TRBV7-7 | CASSFTPGVGSNQPQHF | TGTGCTAGCAGCTTTACCCCGGGGGTGGGCAGCAATCAGCCCCAGCATTTT
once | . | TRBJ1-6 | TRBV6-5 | CASSLVGVGSPLHF | TGTGCCAGCAGCCTCGTAGGGGTAGGGTCACCCCTCCACTTT
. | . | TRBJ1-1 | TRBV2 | CASSENGGGTMVGAFF | TGTGCCAGCAGTGAAAACGGTGGAGGGACAATGGTAGGAGCTTTCTTT
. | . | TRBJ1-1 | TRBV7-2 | CASGRGTEAFF | TGTGCCTCTGGGAGAGGCACTGAAGCTTTCTTT
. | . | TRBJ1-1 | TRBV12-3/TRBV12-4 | CASRDTSNTEAFF | TGTGCCAGCCGGGACACCTCGAACACTGAAGCTTTCTTT
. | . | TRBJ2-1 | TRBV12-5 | CASEWGSYNEQFF | TGTGCTAGTGAATGGGGCTCCTACAATGAGCAGTTCTTC
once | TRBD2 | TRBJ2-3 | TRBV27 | CASSLTPIAGGYADTQYF | TGTGCCAGCAGTCTTACCCCCATAGCGGGGGGCTACGCAGATACGCAGTATTTT
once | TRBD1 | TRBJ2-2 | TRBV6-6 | CASSPGTEAGELFF | TGTGCCAGCAGCCCCGGGACAGAGGCCGGGGAGCTGTTTTTT
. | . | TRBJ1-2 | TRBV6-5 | CASGGVRGFYGYTF | TGTGCCAGCGGGGGCGTTAGGGGGTTCTATGGCTACACCTTC
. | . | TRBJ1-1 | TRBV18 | CASSPTFTSTVRPTEAFF | TGTGCCAGCTCACCTACCTTCACCTCGACAGTGAGGCCGACTGAAGCTTTCTTT
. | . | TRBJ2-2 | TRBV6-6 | CASLRQTGTGELFF | TGTGCCAGCTTGCGGCAAACCGGCACCGGGGAGCTGTTTTTT
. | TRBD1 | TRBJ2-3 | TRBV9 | CASSEPRDRGPTDTQYF | TGTGCCAGCAGCGAGCCCCGGGACAGGGGGCCCACAGATACGCAGTATTTT
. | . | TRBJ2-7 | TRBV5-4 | CASSFGTQIYEQYF | TGTGCCAGCAGCTTCGGGACACAAATCTACGAGCAGTACTTC
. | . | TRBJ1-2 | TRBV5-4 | CASSNDRRHGYTF | TGTGCCAGCAGCAATGACAGGCGCCATGGCTACACCTTC
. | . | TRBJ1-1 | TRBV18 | CASSQGRSNTEAFF | TGTGCCAGCTCCCAGGGACGGTCGAACACTGAAGCTTTCTTT
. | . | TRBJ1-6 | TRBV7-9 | CASSLRETNSPLHF | TGTGCCAGCAGCCTCAGGGAGACTAATTCACCCCTCCACTTT
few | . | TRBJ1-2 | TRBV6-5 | CASSYSKGFGYTF | TGTGCCAGCAGTTACTCGAAAGGGTTTGGCTACACCTTC
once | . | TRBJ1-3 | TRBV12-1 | CASSGQGNTIYF | TGTGCCAGCAGCGGGCAGGGAAACACCATATATTTT
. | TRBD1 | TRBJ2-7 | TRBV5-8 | CASSLGTDSYEQYF | TGTGCCAGCAGCCTAGGGACAGACAGCTACGAGCAGTACTTC
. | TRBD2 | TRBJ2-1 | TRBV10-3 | CAISESAGGRSGEQFF | TGTGCCATCAGTGAGTCGGCGGGGGGGAGGAGCGGTGAGCAGTTCTTC
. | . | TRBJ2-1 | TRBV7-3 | CASSLTSDNYEQFF | TGTGCCAGCAGCTTAACGTCTGACAATTATGAGCAGTTCTTC
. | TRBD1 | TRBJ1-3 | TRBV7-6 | CASSSTGTRGNTIYF | TGTGCCAGCAGCTCGACAGGGACTAGGGGAAACACCATATATTTT
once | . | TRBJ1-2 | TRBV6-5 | CASSYSMGVGNYGYTF | TGTGCCAGCAGTTACTCGATGGGGGTGGGTAACTATGGCTACACCTTC
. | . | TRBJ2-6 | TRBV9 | CASSAPQGLNGANVLTF | TGTGCCAGCAGCGCGCCACAGGGTTTGAACGGGGCCAACGTCCTGACTTTC
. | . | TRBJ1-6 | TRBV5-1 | CASSLLGSDNSPLHF | TGCGCCAGCAGCTTGTTGGGCAGCGATAATTCACCCCTCCACTTT
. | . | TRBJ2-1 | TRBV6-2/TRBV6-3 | CASSYSFINEQFF | TGTGCCAGCAGTTACTCGTTTATAAATGAGCAGTTCTTC
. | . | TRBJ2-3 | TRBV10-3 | CAISVGGAGTDTQYF | TGTGCCATCAGTGTTGGGGGAGCAGGCACAGATACGCAGTATTTT
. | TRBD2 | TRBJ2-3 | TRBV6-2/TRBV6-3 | CASSAGGPADTQYF | TGTGCCAGCAGCGCGGGGGGCCCGGCAGATACGCAGTATTTT
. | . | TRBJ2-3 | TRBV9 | CASSVEGGGSSTDTQYF | TGTGCCAGCAGCGTAGAGGGGGGAGGTTCTAGCACAGATACGCAGTATTTT
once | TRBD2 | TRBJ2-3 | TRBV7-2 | CASSLGSGASTDTQYF | TGTGCCAGCAGCTTAGGGAGCGGGGCTAGCACAGATACGCAGTATTTT
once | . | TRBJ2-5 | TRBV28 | CASRGSWETQYF | TGTGCCAGCAGGGGATCGTGGGAGACCCAGTACTTC
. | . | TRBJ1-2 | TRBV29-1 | CSVRQAGRDYGYTF | TGCAGCGTTCGCCAGGCGGGTAGGGACTATGGCTACACCTTC
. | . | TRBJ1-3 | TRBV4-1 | CASSKSGGPGNTIYF | TGCGCCAGCAGCAAATCTGGGGGTCCTGGAAACACCATATATTTT
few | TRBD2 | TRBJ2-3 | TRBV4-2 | CASSQTVAGGGDTQYF | TGTGCCAGCAGCCAGACGGTAGCGGGGGGTGGGGATACGCAGTATTTT
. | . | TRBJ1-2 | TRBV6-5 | CASSYRQGPIYGYTF | TGTGCCAGCAGTTACCGGCAGGGGCCCATTTATGGCTACACCTTC
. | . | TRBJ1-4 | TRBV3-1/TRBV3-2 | CASQMGDEKLFF | TGTGCCAGCCAGATGGGGGACGAAAAACTGTTTTTT
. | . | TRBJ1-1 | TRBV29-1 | CSVVGMGPEAFF | TGCAGCGTTGTGGGGATGGGCCCTGAAGCTTTCTTT
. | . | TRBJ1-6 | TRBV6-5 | CASSSYPQGSPLHF | TGTGCCAGCAGTTCCTACCCGCAGGGTTCACCCCTCCACTTT
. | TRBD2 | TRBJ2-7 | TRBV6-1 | CASSEEGGVRYEQYF | TGTGCCAGCAGTGAAGAGGGAGGGGTTCGTTACGAGCAGTACTTC
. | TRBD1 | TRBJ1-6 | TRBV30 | CAWSEGGTGGSPLHF | TGTGCCTGGAGTGAAGGGGGGACAGGGGGTTCACCCCTCCACTTT
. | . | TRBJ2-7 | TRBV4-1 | CASSATDSYEQYF | TGCGCCAGCAGCGCGACTGACTCCTACGAGCAGTACTTC
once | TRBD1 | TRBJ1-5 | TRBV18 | CASSRTGGSYNQPQHF | TGTGCCAGCTCTAGGACAGGGGGCTCGTACAATCAGCCCCAGCATTTT
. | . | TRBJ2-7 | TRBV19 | CASSIGFLYEQYF | TGTGCCAGTAGTATAGGTTTCCTCTACGAGCAGTACTTC
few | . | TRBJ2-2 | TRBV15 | CATSRGDGDTGELFF | TGTGCCACCAGCCGCGGGGATGGGGACACCGGGGAGCTGTTTTTT
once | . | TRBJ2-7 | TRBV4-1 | CASSQEPVTGEQYF | TGCGCCAGCAGCCAAGAACCGGTCACCGGGGAGCAGTACTTC
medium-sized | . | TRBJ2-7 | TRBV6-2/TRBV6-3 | CASSYETEAYEQYF | TGTGCCAGCAGTTACGAAACAGAAGCCTACGAGCAGTACTTC
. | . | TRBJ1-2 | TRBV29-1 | CSATSGSAYGYTF | TGCAGCGCCACCTCGGGGAGTGCCTATGGCTACACCTTC
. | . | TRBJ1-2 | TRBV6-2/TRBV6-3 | CASSYPGENYGYTF | TGTGCCAGCAGTTACCCGGGGGAGAATTATGGCTACACCTTC
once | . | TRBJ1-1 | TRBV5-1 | CASSVSGERTEAFF | TGCGCCAGCAGCGTGTCCGGGGAGCGCACTGAAGCTTTCTTT
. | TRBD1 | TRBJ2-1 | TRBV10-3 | CAISGDRGPNEQFF | TGTGCCATCAGTGGGGACAGGGGGCCCAACGAGCAGTTCTTC